This is a list of T cell receptor beta chains from one sample in a study of cytomegalovirus exposure and HLA in healthy donors. Profiling relied on immunoSEQ multiplex PCR, and the TCRdb table lists in-frame clones only, not all of them. The repertoire holds 150,000 to 200,000 clones, with about 85% as singletons. The sequencing input was PBMCs. The receptors come from a man aged 18 to 35 in good health and CMV-seropositive. Both conserved end residues are part of each CDR3. A D gene is named only where the DNA matches it firmly. Clone size is stated in some rows and not others, as once, few, many or a class when expanded.

d_gene,v_gene,abundance,j_gene,CDR3nt,CDR3aa
NA,TRBV23-1,NA,TRBJ2-7,TGCGCCAGCAGTCCTCGAAGAAGGGGTTCCGACGAGCAGTACTTC,CASSPRRRGSDEQYF
NA,TRBV5-4,NA,TRBJ2-5,TGTGCCAGCAGCTTGGACAGGGAAGAGACCCAGTACTTC,CASSLDREETQYF
NA,TRBV19,NA,TRBJ1-1,TGTGCCAGTAGTATCGCAGGGACTGACACTGAAGCTTTCTTT,CASSIAGTDTEAFF
TRBD1,TRBV6-1,NA,TRBJ1-2,TGTGCCAGCAGTGACCCGGACAGGGCTAACTATGGCTACACCTTC,CASSDPDRANYGYTF
NA,TRBV5-8,few,TRBJ2-7,TGTGCCAGCAGCTTCCAGGGGTGGAACGAGCAGTACTTC,CASSFQGWNEQYF
TRBD1,TRBV18,NA,TRBJ1-4,TGTGCCAGCTCACCCCAGGGGGGCGTTCGTGAAAAACTGTTTTTT,CASSPQGGVREKLFF
NA,TRBV30,NA,TRBJ1-2,TGTGCCTGGAGGGAGGGGTCCATTAACTATGGCTACACCTTC,CAWREGSINYGYTF
TRBD1,TRBV4-2,NA,TRBJ2-2,TGTGCCAGCAGCCAAGTCCAGGGGGCGGGCGGGGAGCTGTTTTTT,CASSQVQGAGGELFF
TRBD1,TRBV29-1,few,TRBJ1-2,TGCAGCGTTGGGACAGGGGATGGCTACACCTTC,CSVGTGDGYTF
NA,TRBV9,few,TRBJ1-5,TGTGCCAGCAGCGTAGACAGTATCACTAGCAATCAGCCCCAGCATTTT,CASSVDSITSNQPQHF
NA,TRBV6-1,NA,TRBJ1-2,TGTGCCAGCAGTGAATGGGGGCTTAACTATGGCTACACCTTC,CASSEWGLNYGYTF
TRBD2,TRBV4-1,NA,TRBJ2-3,TGCGCCAGCAGCCAAGGTTTGAGCCGTGGGAGGGCGTGGAATACGCAGTATTTT,CASSQGLSRGRAWNTQYF
TRBD1,TRBV28,once,TRBJ2-2,TGTGCCAGCAGGACCGGGACAGGGGACACCGGGGAGCTGTTTTTT,CASRTGTGDTGELFF
TRBD1,TRBV5-1,NA,TRBJ1-2,TGCGCCAGCAGCAACGGACAGGGGGCCGGTAACTATGGCTACACCTTC,CASSNGQGAGNYGYTF
TRBD2,TRBV6-5,NA,TRBJ2-3,TGTGCCAGCAGTACTCCGGGACTAGCAGAATATTTT,CASSTPGLAEYF
NA,TRBV28,NA,TRBJ1-3,TGTGCCAGCAGTTTACTTGACAGGTATCACTCTGGAAACACCATATATTTT,CASSLLDRYHSGNTIYF
TRBD1,TRBV5-4,once,TRBJ2-7,TGTGCCAGCAGCGTGGACAGGGCCCACGAGCAGTACTTC,CASSVDRAHEQYF
NA,TRBV5-6,NA,TRBJ1-1,TGTGCCAGCAGGCCCACTCCCAATAATTTGAACACTGAAGCTTTCTTT,CASRPTPNNLNTEAFF
NA,TRBV28,NA,TRBJ2-7,TGTGCCAGCAGTAGGCAGGGGGGAATCTCCTACGAGCAGTACTTC,CASSRQGGISYEQYF
NA,TRBV10-3,NA,TRBJ1-2,TGTGCCATCAGTGAGTCAGAGAACTATGGCTACACCTTC,CAISESENYGYTF
TRBD1,TRBV5-1,NA,TRBJ1-5,TGCGCCAGCAGTTTGGGTCCACAGGGGACCAGCAATCAGCCCCAGCATTTT,CASSLGPQGTSNQPQHF
NA,TRBV5-8,NA,TRBJ2-7,TGTGCCAGCAGCTTGGGATCGGGGTTTGGAGACGAGCAGTACTTC,CASSLGSGFGDEQYF
NA,TRBV27,NA,TRBJ1-1,TGTGCCAGCAGCCTTACAATAGGGGCCTTAGCTGAAGCTTTCTTT,CASSLTIGALAEAFF
NA,TRBV6-5,once,TRBJ1-2,TGTGCCAGCAGTTATTCGGAAACAGTTACGAATGGCTACACCTTC,CASSYSETVTNGYTF
NA,TRBV2,NA,TRBJ2-5,TGTGCCAGCAGTATTCAGGGTCGGGCCCAGTACTTC,CASSIQGRAQYF
NA,TRBV5-1,few,TRBJ1-2,TGCGCCACCTCCGGGGGAGGCTATGGCTACACCTTC,CATSGGGYGYTF
TRBD1,TRBV9,NA,TRBJ1-2,TGTGCCAGCAGCGTCCGGGACAGGGGACCCTATGGCTACACCTTC,CASSVRDRGPYGYTF
NA,TRBV2,few,TRBJ1-2,TGTGCCAGCAGTGACAGGCAGTATGGCTACACCTTC,CASSDRQYGYTF
NA,TRBV19,NA,TRBJ1-2,TGTGCCAGTAGTATTGGGGGCCGAAACTCCGGCTACACCTTC,CASSIGGRNSGYTF
TRBD1,TRBV12-5,NA,TRBJ1-2,TGTGCTAGTGGTAGCCTGACAGGGGGCAGTTGGGGCTACACCTTC,CASGSLTGGSWGYTF
TRBD1,TRBV6-5,NA,TRBJ1-4,TGTGCCAGCAGCGACACCGACAGGGACGAAAAACTGTTTTTT,CASSDTDRDEKLFF
TRBD2,TRBV5-1,NA,TRBJ2-3,TGCGCCAGCAGCCAGGCTCAGACTAGCGGCACGGGGGATACGCAGTATTTT,CASSQAQTSGTGDTQYF
NA,TRBV2,NA,TRBJ2-1,TGTGCCAGCAGTGAAAACTTAGGCGGGATGGTCAATGAGCAGTTCTTC,CASSENLGGMVNEQFF
NA,TRBV6-1,NA,TRBJ1-5,TGTGCCAGCAGTGGAACCCGGGGGGAAAATCAGCCCCAGCATTTT,CASSGTRGENQPQHF
NA,TRBV2,NA,TRBJ2-3,TGTGCCTCACACCCCCCAGGCACAGATACGCAGTATTTT,CASHPPGTDTQYF
TRBD1,TRBV9,NA,TRBJ2-2,TGTGCCAGCAGCGACCCTCGGGAACAGGGGGCAGGCACCGGGGAGCTGTTTTTT,CASSDPREQGAGTGELFF
TRBD1,TRBV5-1,NA,TRBJ1-1,TGCGCCAGCAGCTCTACGACAGGGACGAGCACTGAAGCTTTCTTT,CASSSTTGTSTEAFF
NA,TRBV6-5,NA,TRBJ2-7,TGTGCCAGCAGTTACTCGCCCTGGAGCTACGAGCAGTACTTC,CASSYSPWSYEQYF
NA,TRBV6-5,NA,TRBJ1-2,TGTGCCAGCAGTTACGGTCAGGTCTATGGCTACACCTTC,CASSYGQVYGYTF
TRBD1,TRBV18,NA,TRBJ1-5,TGTGCCAGCTCACCAGGGACAGATCAGCCCCAGCATTTT,CASSPGTDQPQHF
TRBD1,TRBV18,NA,TRBJ2-3,TGTGCCAGCTCACCCTGGACAGGGGGCCGCGTTACGCAGTATTTT,CASSPWTGGRVTQYF
NA,TRBV19,NA,TRBJ2-1,TGTGCCAGTAGTGACACCCCCTCCTACAATGAGCAGTTCTTC,CASSDTPSYNEQFF
TRBD1,TRBV5-1,once,TRBJ1-3,TGCGCCAGCAGCCCTGGACAGGGGCTTGCAGGAAACACCATATATTTT,CASSPGQGLAGNTIYF
NA,TRBV28,few,TRBJ1-2,TGTGCCAGCAGTTTTTTTAGTCCAGGGGTAAATGGCTACACCTTC,CASSFFSPGVNGYTF
TRBD2,TRBV10-2,NA,TRBJ2-6,TGCGCCGTCGGGGCGGGAGCTGGGGCCAACGTCCTGACTTTC,CAVGAGAGANVLTF
NA,TRBV5-4,NA,TRBJ1-1,TGTGCCAGCAGCTTGGCAGCAGGGTTGGGCACTGAAGCTTTCTTT,CASSLAAGLGTEAFF
NA,TRBV6-5,NA,TRBJ2-1,TGTGCCAGCAGCCCACTTGGGGGGACCTACAATGAGCAGTTCTTC,CASSPLGGTYNEQFF
TRBD1,TRBV5-1,few,TRBJ2-7,TGCGCCAGCAGCCCAACAGGGGTCGAGCAGTACTTC,CASSPTGVEQYF
TRBD1,TRBV19,NA,TRBJ1-2,TGTGCCAGTACCCCCGGGGGCGCAGGGGGGGGCTACACCTTC,CASTPGGAGGGYTF
NA,TRBV11-2,NA,TRBJ2-2,TGTGCCAGCAGTTACAATCAGGGGAGCACCGGAGAGCTGTTTTTT,CASSYNQGSTGELFF
NA,TRBV11-2,NA,TRBJ2-5,TGTGCCAGCAGCTCGGGGTACCAAGAGACCCAGTACTTC,CASSSGYQETQYF
TRBD1,TRBV9,NA,TRBJ2-1,TGTGCCAGCAGCGGAAGACAGGGGAATGAGCAGTTCTTC,CASSGRQGNEQFF
NA,TRBV7-3,NA,TRBJ2-7,TGTGCCAGCAGCTTAGGGGGGACCGAGCAGTACTTC,CASSLGGTEQYF